This TCR beta chain is from a study of blood T cell repertoires in COVID-19. The overall study: Samples taken during acute and convalescent COVID-19 were collected in the United States, Italy and Spain. PBMCs, B-cell-depleted T cells, or T cells were the source of the cDNA or gDNA that made up the material.

In germline, CDR1 is MNHEY, CDR2 SVGAGI. The length of the CDR3 is 15 residues. The V gene lost 6 bases and the J gene lost 1 base, with 13 bases spanning the gap. Per the study methods: From reference gene primer amplification, estimates of nucleated cell counts were derived. The data were produced by immunoSEQ multiplex PCR, yet TCRdb's version contains in-frame clones alone and is incomplete. The V and J calls and clone size were taken over from that table, and D and trimming were inferred from the DNA. The sample has 160,000 or so clones; 65% to 90% are singletons. The rearrangement joins TRBV6-5 to TRBJ1-5; TRBD1 is a possible D gene (6 bases). This clonotype originated in a woman in her fifties or sixties with acute or convalescent COVID-19. The sequencing input was peripheral blood. This chain's CDR3 is CASSRTAMSNQPQHF. The CDR3 nucleotides read TGTGCCAGCAGCCGGACAGCGATGAGCAATCAGCCCCAGCATTTT.